Below are 18 T cell receptor beta chains sequenced from a single sample in a study of cytomegalovirus exposure and HLA in healthy donors. A multiplex PCR was run with 60 Vbeta primers and 13 Jbeta primers. Only in-frame clones appear in the TCRdb table, and some are missing; sequencing was by immunoSEQ multiplex PCR. Of some 200,000 clones in the sample, under 70% were seen once. The sequencing input was PBMCs. The source is a man aged 40-50 years in good health and CMV-seropositive.

This clone was counted between two and nine times. The rearrangement uses TRBV2 and TRBJ1-5; D possibly corresponds to TRBD1 (6 bases). Trimming cost V 10 bases and J 2 bases, with 12 bases left between them. This CDR3 has 13 residues. From germline, CDR1 is SNHLY and CDR2 FYNNEI. DNA for the CDR3: TGTGCCATTGCGTCAGGGGGCAATCAGCCCCAGCATTTT. Residues: CAIASGGNQPQHF.

The rearrangement links TRBV7-8 to TRBJ1-1, with D possibly TRBD1 on 6 matching bases. Germline V lookup: CDR1 SGHVS, CDR2 FQNEAQ. The CDR3 length is 13 residues. Trimming took off 5 bases at V and 7 bases at J, with 14 bases between the two ends. The CDR3 DNA reads TGTGCCAGCAGCCGCTGGACAGAAAATGAAGCTTTCTTT. This translates into CASSRWTENEAFF.

The chain is built from TRBV5-8 and TRBJ1-5; no firm D call. V dropped 0 bases and J dropped 11 bases, with 12 bases sitting between them. CDR1 is SGHTS and CDR2 is YDEGEE in the germline V gene. The CDR3 covers 13 residues. The CDR3 region has the DNA TGTGCCAGCAGCTTGGGCGGTCCTAGATCCCAGCATTTT. Translation: CASSLGGPRSQHF.

V usage is TRBV7-9 and J usage is TRBJ1-2; 8 nucleotides line up with TRBD1. The CDR3 is 14 amino acids. J lost 4 bases, V lost 5 bases, and 6 bases had no gene match. The germline CDR1 and CDR2 sequences are SEHNR and FQNEAQ (reference sequence). The CDR3 sequence is CASSPGQESYGYTF. CDR3 DNA sequence: TGTGCCAGCAGCCCGGGACAGGAGTCCTATGGCTACACCTTC.

This chain uses TRBV15 with TRBJ1-1; D is undetermined. Germline V gene lookup returns CDR1 LNHNV and CDR2 YYDKDF (reference sequence). The ends were cut back, 5 bases at V and 0 bases at J, with 7 bases in the middle. The CDR3 has 13 amino acids. The CDR3 coding sequence is TGTGCCACCAGCGTCGGGGTGAACACTGAAGCTTTCTTT. Its protein product is CATSVGVNTEAFF.

In nucleotides, the CDR3 is TGTGCCAGCAGCTTCGGGGAGGCAGATACGCAGTATTTT. Translated, it gives CASSFGEADTQYF. The chain combines TRBV7-7 with TRBJ2-3; D might be TRBD2 (6 bases). CDR1 SSHAT and CDR2 FNYEAQ come from the germline V gene (reference sequence). V was clipped by 3 bases and J by 4 bases, with 8 bases between them. The CDR3 totals 13 residues.

J is TRBJ1-1 and V is TRBV7-9, with TRBD1 as a possible D gene (5 bases). This CDR3 is built from 14 residues. Germline CDR1 SEHNR, CDR2 FQNEAQ (reference sequence). Deletions cut 4 bases from V and 1 base from J, with 10 bases between. The CDR3 nucleotides read TGTGCCAGCAGCTCGCCAGGGTGGAACACTGAAGCTTTCTTT. It yields the protein CASSSPGWNTEAFF.

About this clone itself: At one end the junction does not follow the germline gene, possibly because of a read error. This chain links TRBV6-5 with TRBJ1-3; D is uncertain. There are 11 residues in the CDR3. Germline assignment: CDR1 MNHEY and CDR2 SVGAGI. This CDR3 is CASSYGDTIYF. Written as DNA, the CDR3 is TGTGCCAGCAGTTATGGAGACACCATATATTTT.

This clone came up a few times. The V call is TRBV6-1, the J call TRBJ2-2; 7 nucleotides line up with TRBD1. There are 15 residues in the CDR3. CDR1 is MNHNS and CDR2 is SASEGT in the germline V gene. The V and J ends lost 5 bases and 2 bases, in that order; junction bases with no gene match: 5. The chain's CDR3 is CASSHRGPNTGELFF. CDR3 in DNA: TGTGCCAGCAGTCACAGGGGTCCCAACACCGGGGAGCTGTTTTTT.

The rearrangement links TRBV15 to TRBJ2-5; 12 bases line up with TRBD1. The CDR3 covers 16 residues. Germline CDR1 LNHNV, CDR2 YYDKDF (reference sequence). Losses at the gene ends were 3 bases for V and 5 bases for J; bases not matched to a gene: 7. This chain's CDR3 is CATSSSRDRGLETQYF. The CDR3, as DNA: TGTGCCACCAGCAGCTCCCGGGACAGGGGGCTTGAGACCCAGTACTTC.

The CDR3 spells CASSLEGGGTQETQYF. The CDR3, as DNA: TGTGCCAGCAGCTTAGAGGGCGGGGGAACCCAAGAGACCCAGTACTTC. The J gene is TRBJ2-5, the V gene TRBV13; 7 positions agree with TRBD2. This CDR3 has 16 amino acids. Trimming cost V 1 base and J 1 base; bases outside gene matches: 6. Germline CDR1 PRHDT, CDR2 FYEKMQ (reference sequence).

The CDR3: CASTKQGNAYEQYF. CDR3 coding DNA: TGTGCCAGTACCAAACAGGGGAACGCCTACGAGCAGTACTTC. V and J are TRBV6-6 and TRBJ2-7; 7 bases align to TRBD1. This CDR3 has 14 amino acids. The junction had 10 bases not matched to a gene; V was cut back by 9 bases and J by 2 bases. The germline CDR1 and CDR2 sequences are MNHNY and SVGAGI (reference sequence).

V usage is TRBV15 and J usage is TRBJ2-3; 9 nucleotides match TRBD1. This CDR3 is 16 amino acids long. Trimming removed 4 bases from V and 5 bases from J; junction bases left unmatched: 10. Germline V gene lookup returns CDR1 LNHNV and CDR2 YYDKDF (reference sequence). The CDR3 DNA follows: TGTGCCACCAGCACAACCCGGGACAGGGATAGAGATACGCAGTATTTT. Residues: CATSTTRDRDRDTQYF.

The J gene is TRBJ1-1, the V gene TRBV7-6, with TRBD1 as a possible D gene (5 bases). The ends were cut back, 1 base at V and 8 bases at J, with 11 bases in the middle. Germline V gene sequence: CDR1 SGHVS, CDR2 FNYEAQ. The CDR3 has 13 amino acids. This CDR3 reads CASSLGETGEAFF. Here the CDR3 DNA reads TGTGCCAGCAGCTTAGGGGAAACAGGCGAAGCTTTCTTT.

The V and J genes are TRBV18 and TRBJ2-7; a weak D match, TRBD1 (5 bases). Trimming removed 6 bases at V and 1 base at J, with 16 bases between. Germline CDR1 is KGHSH and CDR2 is LQKENI. The CDR3 runs 15 residues. CDR3 residues: CASSQDSLLSYEQYF. The CDR3 region has the DNA TGTGCCAGCTCTCAAGACAGCCTTCTATCCTACGAGCAGTACTTC.

The V and J genes are TRBV5-1 and TRBJ2-5, with a possible D match to TRBD1 (5 bases). CDR3 length: 15 amino acids. Trimming pared 2 bases from V and 2 bases from J, leaving 13 bases between. The germline CDR1 and CDR2 sequences are SGHRS and YFSETQ. In DNA form, the CDR3 reads TGCGCCAGCAGCTTAAGGGATGGGGCTCAAGAGACCCAGTACTTC. Protein sequence: CASSLRDGAQETQYF.

The gene calls are TRBV15 and TRBJ1-5; D is perhaps TRBD1 (5 bases). This CDR3 is built from 14 residues. The germline gives CDR1 LNHNV, CDR2 YYDKDF (reference sequence). The germline V and J ends were trimmed by 2 bases and 9 bases, with 14 bases remaining between them. The CDR3 spells CATSRPDSRRPQHF. The CDR3 DNA reads as TGTGCCACCAGCAGACCTGACAGCCGTCGGCCCCAGCATTTT.

This chain links TRBV15 with TRBJ2-1, with 14 bases matching TRBD2. V lost 3 bases and J lost 3; bases outside the gene matches: 1. Germline-derived CDR1 and CDR2 are LNHNV and YYDKDF (reference sequence). The CDR3 loop spans 16 amino acids. This chain's CDR3 is CATSRGLAGVYNEQFF. CDR3 coding DNA: TGTGCCACCAGCAGGGGACTAGCGGGGGTCTACAATGAGCAGTTCTTC.